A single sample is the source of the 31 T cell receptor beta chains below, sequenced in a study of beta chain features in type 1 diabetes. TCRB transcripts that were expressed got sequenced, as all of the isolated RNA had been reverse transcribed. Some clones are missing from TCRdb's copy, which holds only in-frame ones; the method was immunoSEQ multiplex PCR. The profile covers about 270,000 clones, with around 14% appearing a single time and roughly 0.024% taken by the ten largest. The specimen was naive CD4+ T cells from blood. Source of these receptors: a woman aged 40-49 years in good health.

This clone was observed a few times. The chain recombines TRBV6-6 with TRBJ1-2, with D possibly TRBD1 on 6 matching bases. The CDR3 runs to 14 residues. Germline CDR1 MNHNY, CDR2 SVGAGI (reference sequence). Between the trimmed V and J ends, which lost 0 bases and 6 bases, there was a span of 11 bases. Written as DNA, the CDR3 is TGTGCCAGCAGTTACTCGCGGGGGGCCGATGGCTACACCTTC. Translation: CASSYSRGADGYTF.

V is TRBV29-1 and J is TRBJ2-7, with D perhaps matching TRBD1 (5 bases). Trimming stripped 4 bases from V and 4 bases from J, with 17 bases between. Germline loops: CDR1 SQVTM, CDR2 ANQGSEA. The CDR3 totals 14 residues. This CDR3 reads CSVAWQFRVYEQYF. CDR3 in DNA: TGCAGCGTTGCTTGGCAATTCAGGGTATACGAGCAGTACTTC.

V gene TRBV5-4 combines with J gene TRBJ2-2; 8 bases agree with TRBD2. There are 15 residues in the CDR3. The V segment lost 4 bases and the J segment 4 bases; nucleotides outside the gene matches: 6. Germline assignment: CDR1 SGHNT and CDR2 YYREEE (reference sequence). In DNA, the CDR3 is TGTGCCAGCAGCCCGGGAGGGGGTAGCACCGGGGAGCTGTTTTTT. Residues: CASSPGGGSTGELFF.

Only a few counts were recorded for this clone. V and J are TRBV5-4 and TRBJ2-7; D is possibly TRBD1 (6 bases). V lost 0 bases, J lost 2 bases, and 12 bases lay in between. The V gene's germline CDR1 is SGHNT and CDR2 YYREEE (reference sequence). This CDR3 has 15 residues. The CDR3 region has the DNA TGTGCCAGCAGCTTGGCCGGACAGATACCCTACGAGCAGTACTTC. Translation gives CASSLAGQIPYEQYF.

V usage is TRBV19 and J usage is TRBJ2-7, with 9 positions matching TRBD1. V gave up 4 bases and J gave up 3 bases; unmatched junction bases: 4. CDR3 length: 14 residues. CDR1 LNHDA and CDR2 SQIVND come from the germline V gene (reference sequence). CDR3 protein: CASSRGQGLYEQYF. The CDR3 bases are TGTGCCAGTAGTAGGGGACAGGGACTCTACGAGCAGTACTTC.

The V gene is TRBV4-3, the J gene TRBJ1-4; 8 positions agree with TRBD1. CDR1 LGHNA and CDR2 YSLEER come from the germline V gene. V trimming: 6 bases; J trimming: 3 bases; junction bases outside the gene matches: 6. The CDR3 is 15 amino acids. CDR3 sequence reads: CASRPGQGPNEKLFF. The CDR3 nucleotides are TGCGCCAGCAGGCCCGGACAGGGACCTAATGAAAAACTGTTTTTT.

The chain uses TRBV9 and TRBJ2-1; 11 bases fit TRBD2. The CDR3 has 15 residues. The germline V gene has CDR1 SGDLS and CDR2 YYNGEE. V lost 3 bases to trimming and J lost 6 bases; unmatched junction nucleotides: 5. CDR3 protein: CASSAILAGVNEQFF. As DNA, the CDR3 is TGTGCCAGCAGCGCTATACTAGCGGGGGTCAATGAGCAGTTCTTC.

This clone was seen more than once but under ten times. DNA of the CDR3: TGTGCCAGCATGACACCGGGACAGGGGTCCGGGCGCACCTTC. It yields the protein CASMTPGQGSGRTF. The chain is built from TRBV2 and TRBJ1-2, with TRBD1 identical over 10 bases. The CDR3 loop spans 14 amino acids. Unmatched junction bases numbered 15, after V lost 7 bases and J lost 13 bases. CDR1 is SNHLY, CDR2 FYNNEI, per germline.

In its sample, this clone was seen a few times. The CDR3: CASSLTTSTYEQYF. The DNA of the CDR3 is TGCGCCAGCAGCTTGACGACTTCGACGTACGAGCAGTACTTC. The V and J genes are TRBV5-1 and TRBJ2-7; no firm D call. V dropped 1 base and J dropped 4 bases, with 12 bases sitting between them. The CDR3 totals 14 residues. CDR1 and CDR2 from the germline V gene are SGHRS and YFSETQ. The variable domain in full, completed from reference TRBV5-1 and TRBJ2-7, reads KAGVTQTPRYLIKTRGQQVTLSCSPISGHRSVSWYQQTPGQGLQFLFEYFSETQRNKGNFPGRFSGRQFSNSRSEMNVSTLELGDSALYLCASSLTTSTYEQYFGPGTRLTVT.

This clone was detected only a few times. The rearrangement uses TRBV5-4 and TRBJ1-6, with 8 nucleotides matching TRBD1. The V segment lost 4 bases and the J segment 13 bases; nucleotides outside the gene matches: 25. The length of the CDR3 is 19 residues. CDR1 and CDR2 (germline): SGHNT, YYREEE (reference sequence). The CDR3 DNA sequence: TGTGCCAGCAGCGATAGAGGACAGGGTGGGAGGAACGGTGGTAGGCCCCTCCACTTT. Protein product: CASSDRGQGGRNGGRPLHF.

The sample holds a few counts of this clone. The CDR3 here is CASSLSGGARDTQYF. In nucleotides, the CDR3 is TGTGCCAGCAGTCTTAGCGGGGGGGCACGAGATACGCAGTATTTT. The gene calls are TRBV28 and TRBJ2-3; 11 bases are a match to TRBD2. The CDR3 runs to 15 residues. The V segment lost 5 bases and the J segment 5 bases; nucleotides outside the gene matches: 6. CDR1 and CDR2 (germline): MDHEN, SYDVKM.

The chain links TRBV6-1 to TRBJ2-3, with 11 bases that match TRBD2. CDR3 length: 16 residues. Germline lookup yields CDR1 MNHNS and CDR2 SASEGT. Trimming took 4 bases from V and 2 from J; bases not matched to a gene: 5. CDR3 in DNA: TGTGCCAGCAGTGGATCGACTAGCGGGGTCACAGATACGCAGTATTTT. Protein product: CASSGSTSGVTDTQYF.

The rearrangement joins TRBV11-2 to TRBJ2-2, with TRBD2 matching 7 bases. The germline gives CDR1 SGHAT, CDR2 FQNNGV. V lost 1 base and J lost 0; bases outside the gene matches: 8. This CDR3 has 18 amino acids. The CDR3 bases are TGTGCCAGCAGCTTAGTAGGGAGGGGACGTTCGAACACCGGGGAGCTGTTTTTT. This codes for CASSLVGRGRSNTGELFF.

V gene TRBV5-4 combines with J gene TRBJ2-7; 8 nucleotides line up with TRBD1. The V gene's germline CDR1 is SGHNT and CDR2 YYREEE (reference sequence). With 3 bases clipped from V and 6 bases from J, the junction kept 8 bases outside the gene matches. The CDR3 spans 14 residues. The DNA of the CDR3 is TGTGCCAGCAGCTCTCCGGGCAGGGGGCGCGAGCAGTACTTC. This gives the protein CASSSPGRGREQYF.

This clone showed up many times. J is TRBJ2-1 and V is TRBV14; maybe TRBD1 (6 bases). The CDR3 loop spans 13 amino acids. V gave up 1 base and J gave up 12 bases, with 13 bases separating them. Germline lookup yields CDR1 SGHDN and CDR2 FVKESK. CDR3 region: CASSQATGKVQFF. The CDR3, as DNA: TGTGCCAGCAGCCAAGCAACAGGGAAGGTGCAGTTCTTC. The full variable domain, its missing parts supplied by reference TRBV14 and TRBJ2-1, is EAGVTQFPSHSVIEKGQTVTLRCDPISGHDNLYWYRRVMGKEIKFLLHFVKESKQDESGMPNNRFLAERTGGTYSTLKVQPAELEDSGVYFCASSQATGKVQFFGPGTRLTVL.

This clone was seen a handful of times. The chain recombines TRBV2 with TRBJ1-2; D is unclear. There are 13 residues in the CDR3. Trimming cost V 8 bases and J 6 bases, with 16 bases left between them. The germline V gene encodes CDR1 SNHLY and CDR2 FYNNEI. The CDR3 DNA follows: TGTGCCAGCTCCGGCGAGGCGGTCGATGGCTACACCTTC. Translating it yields CASSGEAVDGYTF. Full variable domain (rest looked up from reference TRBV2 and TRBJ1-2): EPEVTQTPSHQVTQMGQEVILRCVPISNHLYFYWYRQILGQKVEFLVSFYNNEISEKSEIFDDQFSVERPDGSNFTLKIRSTKLEDSAMYFCASSGEAVDGYTFGSGTRLTVV.

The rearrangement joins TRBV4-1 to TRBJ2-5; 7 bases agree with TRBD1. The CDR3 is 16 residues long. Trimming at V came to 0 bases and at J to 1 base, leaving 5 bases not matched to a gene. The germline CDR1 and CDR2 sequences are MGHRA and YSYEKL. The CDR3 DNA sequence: TGCGCCAGCAGCCAAGATAGGGGGACAGCCCAAGAGACCCAGTACTTC. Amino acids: CASSQDRGTAQETQYF.

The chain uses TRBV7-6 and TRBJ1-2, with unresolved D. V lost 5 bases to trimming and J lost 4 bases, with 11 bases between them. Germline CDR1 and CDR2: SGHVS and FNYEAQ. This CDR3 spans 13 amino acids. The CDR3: CASSPGPLYGYTF. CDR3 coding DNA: TGTGCCAGCAGCCCTGGCCCCCTCTATGGCTACACCTTC.

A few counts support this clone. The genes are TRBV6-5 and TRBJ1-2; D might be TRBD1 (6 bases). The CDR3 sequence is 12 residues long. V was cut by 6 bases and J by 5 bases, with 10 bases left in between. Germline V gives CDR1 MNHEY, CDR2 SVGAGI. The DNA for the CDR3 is TGTGCCAGCAGACAAACAGGGTATGGCTACACCTTC. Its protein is CASRQTGYGYTF.

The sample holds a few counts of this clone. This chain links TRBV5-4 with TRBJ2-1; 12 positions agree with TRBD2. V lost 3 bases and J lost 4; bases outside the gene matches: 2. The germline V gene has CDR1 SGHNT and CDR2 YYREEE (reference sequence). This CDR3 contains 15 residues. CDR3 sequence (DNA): TGTGCCAGCAGCTCCGGACTAGCGGGGTACAATGAGCAGTTCTTC. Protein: CASSSGLAGYNEQFF. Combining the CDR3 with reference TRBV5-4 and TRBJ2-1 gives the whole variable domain ETGVTQSPTHLIKTRGQQVTLRCSSQSGHNTVSWYQQALGQGPQFIFQYYREEENGRGNFPPRFSGLQFPNYSSELNVNALELDDSALYLCASSSGLAGYNEQFFGPGTRLTVL.

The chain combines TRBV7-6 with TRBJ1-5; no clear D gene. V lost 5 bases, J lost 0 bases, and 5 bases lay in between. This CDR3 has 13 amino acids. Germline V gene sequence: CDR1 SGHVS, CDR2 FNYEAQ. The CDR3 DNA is TGTGCCAGCAGCGTCCGTAGCAATCAGCCCCAGCATTTT. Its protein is CASSVRSNQPQHF.

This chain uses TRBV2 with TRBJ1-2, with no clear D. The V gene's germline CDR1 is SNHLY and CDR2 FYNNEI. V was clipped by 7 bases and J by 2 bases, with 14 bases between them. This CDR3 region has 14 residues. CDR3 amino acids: CASMTETRNYGYTF. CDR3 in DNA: TGTGCCAGCATGACGGAGACGAGGAACTATGGCTACACCTTC. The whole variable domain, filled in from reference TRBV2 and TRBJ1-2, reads EPEVTQTPSHQVTQMGQEVILRCVPISNHLYFYWYRQILGQKVEFLVSFYNNEISEKSEIFDDQFSVERPDGSNFTLKIRSTKLEDSAMYFCASMTETRNYGYTFGSGTRLTVV.

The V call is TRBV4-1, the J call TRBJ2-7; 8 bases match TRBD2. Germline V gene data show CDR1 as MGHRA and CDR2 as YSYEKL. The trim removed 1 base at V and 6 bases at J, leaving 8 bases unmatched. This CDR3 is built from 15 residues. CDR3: CASSQGRGDLSEQYF. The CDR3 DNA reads TGCGCCAGCAGCCAAGGGCGGGGGGATCTAAGCGAGCAGTACTTC.

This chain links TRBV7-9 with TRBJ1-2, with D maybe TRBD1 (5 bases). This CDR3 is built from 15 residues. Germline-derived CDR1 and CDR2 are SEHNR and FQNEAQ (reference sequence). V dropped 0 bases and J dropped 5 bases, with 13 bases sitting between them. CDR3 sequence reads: CASSLAEGAAYGYTF. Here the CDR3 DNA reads TGTGCCAGCAGCTTAGCGGAAGGGGCTGCATATGGCTACACCTTC.

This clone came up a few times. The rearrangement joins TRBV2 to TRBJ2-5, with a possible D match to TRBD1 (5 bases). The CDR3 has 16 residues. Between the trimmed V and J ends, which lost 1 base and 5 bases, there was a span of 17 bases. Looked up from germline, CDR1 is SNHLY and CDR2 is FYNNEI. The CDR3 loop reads CASSEVAGSRRETQYF. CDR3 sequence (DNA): TGTGCCAGCAGTGAAGTTGCAGGGTCCCGGCGGGAGACCCAGTACTTC.

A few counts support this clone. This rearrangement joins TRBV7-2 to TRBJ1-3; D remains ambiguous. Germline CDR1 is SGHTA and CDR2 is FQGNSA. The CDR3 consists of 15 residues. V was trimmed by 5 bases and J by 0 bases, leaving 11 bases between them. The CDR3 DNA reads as TGTGCCAGCAGCCCGGGATTGGACTCTGGAAACACCATATATTTT. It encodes CASSPGLDSGNTIYF.

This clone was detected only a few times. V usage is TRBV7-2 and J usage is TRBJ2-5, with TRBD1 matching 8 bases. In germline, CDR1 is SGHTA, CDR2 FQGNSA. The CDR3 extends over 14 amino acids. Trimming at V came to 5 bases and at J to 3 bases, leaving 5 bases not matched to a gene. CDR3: CASSRDRREETQYF. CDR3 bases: TGTGCCAGCAGCCGGGACAGGCGGGAAGAGACCCAGTACTTC.

The CDR3 DNA sequence: TGTGCCAGCAGTTACTCGCAGTTCGGAGATCAGCCCCAGCATTTT. It is translated as CASSYSQFGDQPQHF. The V call is TRBV6-5, the J call TRBJ1-5; no reliable D call. This CDR3 contains 15 residues. Between the trimmed V and J ends, which lost 0 bases and 5 bases, there was a span of 11 bases. Per germline, CDR1 MNHEY and CDR2 SVGAGI.

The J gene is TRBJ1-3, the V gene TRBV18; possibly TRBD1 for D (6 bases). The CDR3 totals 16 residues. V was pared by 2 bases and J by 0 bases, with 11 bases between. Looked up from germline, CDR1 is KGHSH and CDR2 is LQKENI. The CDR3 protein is CASSPSGGRSGNTIYF. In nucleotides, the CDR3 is TGTGCCAGCTCACCATCGGGGGGCCGCTCTGGAAACACCATATATTTT.

Here the CDR3 reads CSARVTGPSTF. Here the CDR3 DNA reads TGCAGTGCTAGGGTCACAGGGCCTAGCACCTTC. This chain links TRBV20-1 with TRBJ1-2, with D perhaps matching TRBD1 (6 bases). V gave up 3 bases and J gave up 13 bases, with 15 bases separating them. CDR1 is DFQATT and CDR2 is SNEGSKA in the germline V gene (reference sequence). The CDR3 extends over 11 amino acids.

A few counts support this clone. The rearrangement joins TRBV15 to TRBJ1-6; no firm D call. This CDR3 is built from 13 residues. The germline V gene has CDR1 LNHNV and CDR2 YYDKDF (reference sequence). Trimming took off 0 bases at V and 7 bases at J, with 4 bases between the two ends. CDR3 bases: TGTGCCACCAGCAGAGATCTAAATTCACCCCTCCACTTT. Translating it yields CATSRDLNSPLHF.